This paragraph covers one T cell receptor (beta chain) sequence. Antigen unknown. This entry is derived from a study of shared clonotypes between healthy human individuals. Original processing methods: ImmunoSEQ output lacked quality scores and full-length reads, limiting matched filtering. TCRdb's copy holds only in-frame clones and misses some; the assay was immunoSEQ multiplex PCR. That table supplies the V and J calls and clone size; D and trimming were determined from the DNA. This table holds about half a million clones, approximately 82% found once. All of the donors resided in Nashville, Tennessee, and each was a Caucasian adult. Findings of the study overall: Tissue TCR repertoires likely differ from these blood-only repertoires. The small donor group covered limited genetic and exposure diversity.

Material: PBMCs. The receptor's source is a woman in her forties in good health. Some clones in this sample may be carry-over from other donors' samples.

CDR3 amino acids: CASSRVASGPFSSYEQYF. CDR3 coding DNA: TGCGCCAGCTCCCGAGTGGCTAGCGGGCCTTTTAGCTCCTACGAGCAGTACTTC. The rearrangement links TRBV4-1 to TRBJ2-7; 8 bases agree with TRBD2. This CDR3 has 18 amino acids. From germline, CDR1 is MGHRA and CDR2 YSYEKL. The V segment lost 8 bases and the J segment 0 bases; nucleotides outside the gene matches: 18.